Listed below are T cell receptor beta chains from one sample, sequenced in a study of T cells in Graves' hyperthyroidism and ophthalmopathy. Via MiXCR, TCRdb re-called the multiplex PCR reads, giving one row per CDR3 protein. This sample has 370,000 or so distinct CDR3 sequences, with 15% to 17% found just once. Sequencing was performed on blood. Receptors were obtained from a young woman with Graves' hyperthyroidism that later progressed to Graves' ophthalmopathy. Both conserved end residues are trimmed from each CDR3. Not all rows give a size; the values are once, few, many and, for expanded clones, a class.

AIRDAVGTQY | NA | TRBJ2-3 | TRBV10-3
ASSQKVIWRARNEQF | NA | TRBJ2-1 | TRBV4-3
SARKGASNQPQH | NA | TRBJ1-5 | TRBV20-1
ASSPAYGEDSPLH | few | TRBJ1-6 | TRBV28
ATSDFWSTGKSGEQF | many | TRBJ2-1 | TRBV24-1
ASSLGGTRQPQH | many | TRBJ1-5 | TRBV27
ASGLVREGGRFPKQY | NA | TRBJ2-7 | TRBV12-5
ASSLTENTDTQY | many | TRBJ2-3 | TRBV5-1
ATSDPRQLNTEAF | few | TRBJ1-1 | TRBV24-1
ASSIGRTYYGYT | many | TRBJ1-2 | TRBV28
SAQRDRAEKLF | many | TRBJ1-4 | TRBV20-1
ASSQDEGAGVRSTDTQY | few | TRBJ2-3 | TRBV4-1
ASSRLRDSNYGYT | many | TRBJ1-2 | TRBV7-9
ASSLGGRRNEKLF | few | TRBJ1-4 | TRBV7-9
SVEVSTGRAEAF | many | TRBJ1-1 | TRBV29-1
ASSPGTSGRLIGYEQY | NA | TRBJ2-7 | TRBV14
ASSYSWVGRDRGPSDYGYT | NA | TRBJ1-2 | TRBV6-2/TRBV6-3